This paragraph reports one T cell receptor (beta chain). The target antigen is unknown. The germline V gene has CDR1 SNHLY and CDR2 FYNNEI. Trimming stripped 1 base from V and 4 bases from J, with 10 bases between. The CDR3 spans 14 residues. The data stem from a study of T cell responses to AZD1222 COVID-19 vaccine. The study's findings and limits: It was only 6 or 7 AZD1222 recipients who were seropositive at baseline. Receipt of two AZD1222 doses was followed by a rise in Spike-specific TCR breadth and depth. The CD4 TCRs associated with vaccination extended across spike and predominated at 160-218 and 743-854. Possibly, clonal diversity was underestimated; donors were largely white British and included more females.

Sequenced by immunoSEQ multiplex PCR; TCRdb stores in-frame clones only, minus some. The sample yields over 45,000 clones, approximately 89% seen once. The specimen comprised peripheral blood, sampled on day 0 of MenACWY control vaccination. This TCR was recovered from an adult in good health. The J gene is TRBJ1-1, the V gene TRBV2, with a possible D match to TRBD1 (5 bases). The CDR3 sequence is CASSEEGRGTEAFF. The CDR3 DNA is TGTGCCAGCAGTGAAGAGGGGAGAGGCACTGAAGCTTTCTTT.